This T cell receptor beta chain was identified during a study of T-cell reconstitution after alpha-beta-depleted transplantation in children. Preparation of the TCRbeta library involved a method that used unique molecular identifiers. Each CDR3 protein is one row after TCRdb ran MiXCR on the PCR reads. The profile shows about 370,000 distinct CDR3 sequences, roughly 20% of them singletons. Per the germline V gene, CDR1 is SGHRS and CDR2 is YFSETQ. The CDR3 is made up of 16 amino acids. The junction had 3 bases not matched to a gene; V was cut back by 0 bases and J by 0 bases. This TCR was sampled from a human donor who donated a stem cell graft to a child with acute myeloid leukemia. Sequences were derived from PBMCs from the stem cell graft donor, sampled from the stem cell graft. The rearrangement joins TRBV5-1 to TRBJ2-1, with TRBD2 matching over 7 bases. CDR3 nucleotide sequence: TGCGCCAGCAGCTTGGTCCTAGCGGACTCCTACAATGAGCAGTTCTTC. Its translation is CASSLVLADSYNEQFF.